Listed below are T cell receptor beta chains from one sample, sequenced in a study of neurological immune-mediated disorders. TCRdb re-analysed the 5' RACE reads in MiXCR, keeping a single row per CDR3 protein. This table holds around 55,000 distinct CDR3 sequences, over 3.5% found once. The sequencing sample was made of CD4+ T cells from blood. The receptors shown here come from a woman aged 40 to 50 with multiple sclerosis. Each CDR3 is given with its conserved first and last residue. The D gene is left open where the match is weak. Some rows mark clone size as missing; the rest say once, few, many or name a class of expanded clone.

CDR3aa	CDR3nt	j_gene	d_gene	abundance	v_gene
CASSLYGGNYGYTF	TGTGCCAGCAGCTTATATGGGGGGAACTATGGCTACACCTTC	TRBJ1-2	NA	many	TRBV7-2
CSAPSGPLGYNEQFF	TGCAGTGCTCCTAGCGGGCCCCTCGGGTACAATGAGCAGTTCTTC	TRBJ2-1	TRBD2	many	TRBV20-1
CASSGGTTGVSETQYF	TGCGCCAGCAGCGGAGGGACAACTGGGGTGTCAGAGACCCAGTACTTC	TRBJ2-5	NA	many	TRBV5-1
CASSLDGQGNVETQYF	TGCGCCAGCAGCTTGGATGGACAGGGGAACGTGGAGACCCAGTACTTC	TRBJ2-5	TRBD1	many	TRBV5-1
CASSQGRNRGYGYTF	TGTGCCAGCAGCCAAGGTCGAAACAGGGGCTATGGCTACACCTTC	TRBJ1-2	TRBD1	many	TRBV3-1
CASTLGPRDTGELFF	TGCGCCAGCACGCTCGGACCCAGGGACACCGGGGAGCTGTTTTTT	TRBJ2-2	NA	many	TRBV5-1
CSARDPGGKSSYEQYF	TGCAGTGCTAGAGATCCTGGGGGGAAAAGCTCCTACGAGCAGTACTTC	TRBJ2-7	NA	many	TRBV20-1
CSARDTNWQGRNTEAFF	TGCAGTGCTAGAGATACCAATTGGCAGGGGAGGAACACTGAAGCTTTCTTT	TRBJ1-1	NA	many	TRBV20-1
CSARDQAHTQYF	TGCAGTGCTAGAGATCAGGCGCATACGCAGTATTTT	TRBJ2-3	NA	many	TRBV20-1
CASSQGLSGSSGNTIYF	TGCGCCAGCAGTCAAGGATTATCGGGGAGCTCTGGAAACACCATATATTTT	TRBJ1-3	NA	many	TRBV4-1
CASSYAAQGVPNYGYTF	TGTGCCAGCAGTTACGCGGCACAGGGGGTCCCTAACTATGGCTACACCTTC	TRBJ1-2	TRBD1	many	TRBV6-6
CASSEPSGKGYNEQFF	TGTGCCAGCAGTGAACCCTCAGGAAAGGGCTACAATGAGCAGTTCTTC	TRBJ2-1	NA	many	TRBV25-1
CASSSWTGGRTNEKLFF	TGTGCCAGCAGCTCATGGACAGGGGGGAGAACTAATGAAAAACTGTTTTTT	TRBJ1-4	TRBD1	many	TRBV7-9
CASSYREPGQTNQPQHF	TGTGCCAGCAGTTACCGTGAACCGGGACAGACAAATCAGCCCCAGCATTTT	TRBJ1-5	TRBD1	many	TRBV6-5
CASSRPGGTNIQYF	TGTGCCAGCAGCAGACCGGGGGGGACGAACATTCAGTACTTC	TRBJ2-4	TRBD2	NA	TRBV5-6
CSAPTSGGRNEQFF	TGCAGTGCGCCGACTAGCGGGGGTAGAAATGAGCAGTTCTTC	TRBJ2-1	TRBD2	many	TRBV20-1
CSVGNSAGYNEQFF	TGCAGCGTGGGAAACTCCGCGGGGTACAATGAGCAGTTCTTC	TRBJ2-1	NA	many	TRBV29-1
CSARRGGVGYGYTF	TGCAGTGCTAGACGAGGGGGAGTGGGGTATGGCTACACCTTC	TRBJ1-2	NA	many	TRBV20-1
CASSYPDSYEQYF	TGTGCCAGCAGTTACCCCGACAGCTACGAGCAGTACTTC	TRBJ2-7	NA	many	TRBV6-6
CASSPTTGSFSNQPQHF	TGTGCCAGCTCACCTACGACAGGGTCCTTCAGCAATCAGCCCCAGCATTTT	TRBJ1-5	TRBD1	NA	TRBV18
CSALRTGGEQYF	TGCAGTGCCCTACGGACAGGCGGCGAGCAGTACTTC	TRBJ2-7	TRBD1	NA	TRBV20-1
CASSSRGLRYF	TGTGCCAGCAGTTCCAGGGGTCTTCGGTACTTC	TRBJ2-4	NA	NA	TRBV12-3/TRBV12-4
CASSFSYGLAGGILNTGELFF	TGCGCCAGCAGCTTCTCCTACGGACTAGCGGGGGGGATCCTGAACACCGGGGAGCTGTTTTTT	TRBJ2-2	TRBD2	many	TRBV5-1
CASSPSLEAGTGELFF	TGTGCCAGCAGCCCCTCTTTGGAGGCGGGCACCGGGGAGCTGTTTTTT	TRBJ2-2	NA	many	TRBV7-6
CASSQGHSSYNSPLHF	TGTGCCAGCAGCCAGGGACACAGCTCCTATAATTCACCCCTCCACTTT	TRBJ1-6	NA	NA	TRBV3-1
CASSLRDGGAGYEQYF	TGTGCCAGCAGCTTACGGGACGGGGGGGCCGGCTACGAGCAGTACTTC	TRBJ2-7	TRBD2	many	TRBV11-2
CSASLGQGRTRGYTF	TGCAGTGCTAGCCTCGGACAGGGGAGGACTAGGGGCTACACCTTC	TRBJ1-2	TRBD1	many	TRBV20-1
CASEISASGNTIYF	TGTGCCAGTGAGATATCCGCCTCTGGAAACACCATATATTTT	TRBJ1-3	NA	many	TRBV7-2
CASSPRGGDNNEQFF	TGTGCCAGCAGCCCTCGCGGGGGGGACAACAATGAGCAGTTCTTC	TRBJ2-1	TRBD2	many	TRBV3-1
CASCWGIDTQYF	TGTGCCAGCTGTTGGGGGATAGATACGCAGTATTTT	TRBJ2-3	NA	many	TRBV2
CASSPVEGEQFF	TGTGCCAGCTCACCCGTTGAGGGAGAGCAGTTCTTC	TRBJ2-1	NA	many	TRBV18